This record looks at one TCR beta chain sequence and its context. The sample belongs to a study of OX40 agonist ivuxolimab in advanced cancers. Overall study context: Those treated in dose escalation had hepatocellular carcinoma, melanoma, renal cell cancer or head and neck cancer. The group had a mean age of around 64 years, ranged from roughly 23 to 85, and was around 86% male.

This table comes from immunoSEQ multiplex PCR, and its TCRdb copy is limited to in-frame clones, with some not included. The sample lists 45,000 to 50,000 clones; roughly 93% were seen once. This specimen consisted of CD4+ or CD8+ T cells sorted from blood, obtained in a trial of the OX40 agonist ivuxolimab. This TCR derives from an adult with an advanced solid tumor such as melanoma, head and neck, liver or kidney cancer.

The CDR3 spells CASSSGPLPTDTQYF. CDR3 coding DNA: TGTGCCAGCAGCTCAGGACCTCTCCCCACAGATACGCAGTATTTT. The V call is TRBV7-9, the J call TRBJ2-3; D gene unclear. Germline V gene lookup returns CDR1 SEHNR and CDR2 FQNEAQ (reference sequence). Trimming pared 4 bases from V and 2 bases from J, leaving 13 bases between. This CDR3 has 15 amino acids.